Described below is a single T cell receptor beta chain sequence and its context. The sample belongs to a study of cytomegalovirus exposure and HLA in healthy donors. PCR used 60 Vbeta primers and 13 Jbeta primers. The method was immunoSEQ multiplex PCR; TCRdb's version includes in-frame clones alone and lacks a portion of them. This table holds about 100,000 clones, under 80% found once. Germline assignment: CDR1 LNHDA and CDR2 SQIVND (reference sequence). Trimming left V 4 bases short and J 1 base short, with 13 bases between. The CDR3 is 15 amino acids. The V gene is TRBV19, the J gene TRBJ2-5; the D gene is possibly TRBD2 (6 bases). This clonotype originated in a man in his fifties in good health and CMV-seropositive. The source material was PBMCs. DNA for the CDR3: TGTGCCAGTAGTAGAATGGGCGGGACCCAAGAGACCCAGTACTTC. Its protein product is CASSRMGGTQETQYF.